Below are 9 T cell receptor beta chains sequenced from a single sample in a study of blood T cell repertoires in COVID-19. Clones were sequenced by immunoSEQ multiplex PCR, and TCRdb holds only the in-frame ones, with some missing. The sample consists of around 270,000 clones, roughly nine tenths of them appearing once. The sequencing input was peripheral blood. These receptors were taken from a man aged 35 to 55 who had recovered from COVID-19.

The rearrangement uses TRBV30 and TRBJ2-7; 9 bases are a match to TRBD1. The trim removed 5 bases at V and 2 bases at J, leaving 7 bases unmatched. Germline V gene sequence: CDR1 GTSNPN, CDR2 SVGIG (reference sequence). The CDR3 consists of 14 residues. CDR3: CAWPIQGAAYEQYF. Here the CDR3 DNA reads TGTGCCTGGCCGATACAGGGGGCGGCCTACGAGCAGTACTTC. The entire variable domain, with the rest obtained from reference TRBV30 and TRBJ2-7, is as follows: SQTIHQWPATLVQPVGSPLSLECTVEGTSNPNLYWYRQAAGRGLQLLFYSVGIGQISSEVPQNLSASRPQDRQFILSSKKLLLSDSGFYLCAWPIQGAAYEQYFGPGTRLTVT.

This clone was seen only a few times. The genes are TRBV27 and TRBJ2-3; D gene unclear. V was pared by 3 bases and J by 2 bases, with 9 bases between. The CDR3 length is 14 residues. Per the germline V gene, CDR1 is MNHEY and CDR2 is SMNVEV (reference sequence). CDR3 amino acids: CASSFTVTTDTQYF. CDR3 sequence (DNA): TGTGCCAGCAGTTTTACAGTTACCACAGATACGCAGTATTTT.

This clone was observed a single time. The chain has TRBV11-2 and TRBJ1-2; D call uncertain. The CDR3 extends over 13 amino acids. The V gene's germline CDR1 is SGHAT and CDR2 FQNNGV. The V end lost 1 base, the J end lost 7 bases, and 10 bases lay between the germline ends. CDR3 coding DNA: TGTGCCAGCAGCTTAGGGTTTGTGCGTGGCTACACCTTC. Residues: CASSLGFVRGYTF.

The rearrangement links TRBV6-6 to TRBJ2-7; D gene ambiguous. Trimming cost V 0 bases and J 5 bases, with 8 bases left between them. This CDR3 has 13 amino acids. From germline, CDR1 is MNHNY and CDR2 SVGAGI (reference sequence). In DNA, the CDR3 is TGTGCCAGCAGTTACTCGTCCCCCAACGAGCAGTACTTC. Translated, it gives CASSYSSPNEQYF.

This clone was picked up one time. The chain carries TRBV4-1 and TRBJ2-2; D not resolved. V shed 6 bases and J shed 4 bases, with 3 bases lying between them. The CDR3 runs to 11 residues. Looked up from germline, CDR1 is MGHRA and CDR2 is YSYEKL. The chain's CDR3 is CASRATGELFF. The CDR3, as DNA: TGCGCCAGCAGGGCCACCGGGGAGCTGTTTTTT.

The chain is built from TRBV12-3 or TRBV12-4 and TRBJ2-5; D unresolved. Trimming left V 1 base short and J 7 bases short, with 4 bases between. CDR3 length: 11 residues. CDR3 region: CASSLVGTQYF. The CDR3 DNA is TGTGCCAGCAGTTTAGTCGGGACCCAGTACTTC.

The table lists this clone with a count of one. V usage is TRBV3-1 (or the pseudogene TRBV3-2) and J usage is TRBJ2-3; D possibly corresponds to TRBD1 (5 bases). Trimming removed 1 base from V and 5 bases from J, with 16 bases in between. This CDR3 contains 16 residues. Germline V gene sequence: CDR1 LGHDT, CDR2 YNNKEL (reference sequence). Written as DNA, the CDR3 is TGTGCCAGCAGCCAAGCTCGGACACCTCGAGGAGATACGCAGTATTTT. Translating it yields CASSQARTPRGDTQYF.

The chain couples TRBV3-1 (or the pseudogene TRBV3-2) to TRBJ1-1, with D perhaps TRBD1 (6 bases). CDR3 length: 15 residues. Germline V lookup: CDR1 LGHDT, CDR2 YNNKEL (reference sequence). The V and J ends lost 1 base and 6 bases respectively, with 15 bases between them. The DNA of the CDR3 is TGTGCCAGCAGCCAAGGAATAGGGGGGGCCTCTGAAGCTTTCTTT. It encodes CASSQGIGGASEAFF.

J is TRBJ2-5 and V is TRBV5-1; TRBD2 aligns across 7 bases. This CDR3 has 14 residues. Trimming cost V 3 bases and J 4 bases; bases outside gene matches: 6. Germline CDR1 is SGHRS and CDR2 is YFSETQ. The CDR3 DNA reads TGCGCCAGCAGCTCCTCGGGACTACCAGAGACCCAGTACTTC. As protein: CASSSSGLPETQYF.